This T cell receptor (beta chain) was sequenced in a study of PD-1 blockade in classical Hodgkin lymphoma. The time point was: newly diagnosed, previously untreated cHL patient sample. What served as comparison were PBMCs in newly diagnosed, untreated classical Hodgkin lymphoma. Remarks on this clone: No antigen is known for it.

The V end lost 3 bases, the J end lost 3 bases, and 13 bases lay between the germline ends. The germline V gene has CDR1 SGHTA and CDR2 FQGNSA. This CDR3 is 15 amino acids long. Study results and caveats: Reported findings placed baseline TCR diversity lower in newly diagnosed patients (compared with healthy donors). Causes of the repertoire differences remain undefined, possibly disease activity or prior therapy.

The protocol was immunoSEQ multiplex PCR, while the TCRdb copy is restricted to in-frame clones and leaves out a portion. This table has over 15,000 clones, 87% appearing once. The chain has TRBV7-2 and TRBJ2-3; weak D call: TRBD1 (5 bases). Sequencing was carried out using peripheral blood mononuclear cells (PBMCs). This sequence originates from a human donor with classical Hodgkin lymphoma. In DNA, the CDR3 is TGTGCCAGCAGCTTGCAGGGCTTGAAGACAGATACGCAGTATTTT. This translates into CASSLQGLKTDTQYF.